Listed here is a single T cell receptor beta chain. The antigen this receptor binds is unknown. Per-base qualities were not stored, and no clone one base away is much larger. The sample's time point label, decoded: around 29 days on oral tofacitinib. The sample's treatment or condition label is to be understood as: oral pan-JAK inhibitor, 5-10 mg twice daily. Lesional scalp punch biopsies and peripheral blood were collected from alopecia areata patients. PBMCs were isolated by density centrifugation and stained for CD3, CD4 and CD8, and CD4+ and CD8+ T cells were sorted on a FACSAria. Trimming removed 4 bases from V and 1 base from J, leaving 16 bases between the germline ends. CDR1 is given as GTSNPN and CDR2 as SVGIG, both from the germline V gene (reference sequence). From cysteine to phenylalanine, the CDR3 is 15 amino acids long. Only the CDR3 DNA stays, 45 bases, in frame from base 1. The sample is drawn from a study of CD8+ T cells in alopecia areata (dated by TCRdb to 2016 to 2019). Describing the broader study: Treated patients were enrolled in an open-label pilot trial of oral tofacitinib, 5 to 10 mg twice daily, for moderate-to-severe alopecia areata. In both human patients and the C3H/HeJ mouse model, the study applied high-throughput TCRbeta sequencing to look at T cell clonal expansion in alopecia areata. Biopsies were taken from tofacitinib-treated patients at baseline and again at 4 and 24 weeks into treatment, and several of those patients also had a later scalp biopsy. Scalp clonality was compared across normal scalp (n=4), patchy alopecia areata scalp (n=8), and alopecia totalis/universalis scalp (n=8). Human TCRbeta sequencing covered scalp tissue and sorted CD4+ and CD8+ peripheral blood T cells from patchy and totalis/universalis alopecia areata patients and healthy controls. RNA came from the PAXgene miRNA kit for fixed scalp, the miRNeasy kit for PBMCs, and the RNeasy kit for mouse skin. Amplification of TCRbeta CDR3 regions was done by immunoSEQ multiplex PCR using 35 Vbeta forward primers and 13 Jbeta reverse primers. Patients received tofacitinib for 6 to 18 months and were then followed off drug for 6 months to check for delayed response and recurrence. In treated patients, disease severity was measured using the SALT score, which gives the percentage of scalp surface area affected. Findings and caveats that apply to the study as a whole: Because the treated cohort was small and had only one nonresponder, larger studies are needed to examine links between baseline CD8+ expansion and response. TCR sequences shared between patients were less clear than in mice, possibly partly because of HLA diversity in the patient population. During tofacitinib treatment, many expanded lesional clones stuck around in both scalp and blood, and this persistence may partly explain why relapse happens after treatment is stopped. Unlike mouse skin, which is dominated by gammadelta T cells, normal human skin has resident alphabeta T cells that are also sequenced, and this complicates analysis of the scalp TCR repertoire. Scalp clonality and the number of expanded CD8+ clones among the top 100 scalp clones were significantly decreased by tofacitinib. Compared with normal scalp, lesional scalp had higher clonality and more expanded CD8+ clones, particularly in alopecia totalis/universalis, a pattern that suggests antigenic drive.

Receptors were amplified or captured by the immunoSEQ multiplex PCR assay. To provide template for TCR sequencing, every sample had RNA extracted and reverse transcribed into cDNA. First-strand cDNA was synthesized with SuperScript III using a 2:1 mix of oligo-dT and random hexamers. A synthetic immune receptor repertoire was used to assess amplification bias, and residual bias was removed computationally. As for the authors' bioinformatics: Raw reads were preprocessed to remove errors, and CDR3 was defined by IMGT conventions from the conserved cysteine to phenylalanine. Clonality was computed by normalizing Shannon entropy by log2 of the number of productive unique TCRs and subtracting the result from 1. CD4 or CD8 identity of scalp clones was inferred by cross-referencing scalp TCRbeta sequences with sorted blood CD4 and CD8 repertoires. Here the immuneACCESS table is served through TCRdb, limited to in-frame sequences with V and J called. Missing clones are a known gap in these copies; in checked studies unresolved V genes cover under half, and the rest lacks a known reason. Clone size and the V and J calls come from that table; the DNA yielded D and trimming. The sample data list 140,000 to 150,000 clones, and about 59% of these were observed just once. The ten largest clones take up more than 15% of the sample.

The starting material was CD8+ T cells sorted from blood, obtained at week 4, from a patient treated with tofacitinib. The rearranged segments are TRBV30 and TRBJ1-2; TRBD1 is a possible D gene, resting on 5 matching bases. The TCR comes from a human donor with alopecia areata. This receptor carries the CDR3 CAWNWVGASNYGYTF. DNA sequence: TGTGCCTGGAATTGGGTTGGGGCTAGTAACTATGGCTACACCTTC.